This T cell receptor beta chain emerged from a study of neurological immune-mediated disorders. TCRdb ran MiXCR on the 5' RACE reads and lists one entry per CDR3 protein. The table has 25,000 to 35,000 distinct CDR3 sequences, about 3% seen once. This clonotype was detected many times. The antigen is unknown. Overall study results and limits: With the multiple sclerosis repertoire cluster, neither clinical nor MRI features showed any association. A possible signature appeared as one related-CDR3 cluster, in which phylogenetic grouping placed the repertoires of 18 of 34 multiple sclerosis patients.

Unsorted libraries were prepared from 2 million PBMCs held at -80 C. The CDR3 covers 14 residues. Germline CDR1 is LGHNA and CDR2 is YSLEER. The ends were cut back, 1 base at V and 6 bases at J, with 12 bases in the middle. This TCR came from a woman in her 30s with multiple sclerosis. Input material: PBMCs. This rearrangement joins TRBV4-3 to TRBJ1-1, with D unresolved. This CDR3 reads CASSQVRDGAEAFF. As DNA, the CDR3 is TGCGCCAGCAGCCAAGTAAGAGATGGAGCTGAAGCTTTCTTT.